This passage covers 18 T cell receptor beta chains from one sample sequenced in a study of cytomegalovirus exposure and HLA in healthy donors. The PCR employed 60 Vbeta primers together with 13 Jbeta primers. Libraries were prepared by immunoSEQ multiplex PCR; TCRdb keeps only in-frame clonotypes and omits some of them. The sample has about 180,000 clones, about 80% seen once. Sequenced sample: PBMCs. The receptors were sampled from a woman aged 35 to 49 in good health and CMV-seronegative.

The gene calls are TRBV12-5 and TRBJ1-1; D ambiguous. Trimming stripped 3 bases from V and 4 bases from J, with 9 bases between. The CDR3 is 13 amino acids. Germline V lookup: CDR1 LGHNT, CDR2 FRNRAP. CDR3 DNA: TGTGCTAGTGGTTTAGCCCCCTCCACTGAAGCTTTCTTT. Its translation: CASGLAPSTEAFF.

The chain employs TRBV4-1 and TRBJ2-7, with D possibly TRBD2 on 6 matching bases. There are 15 residues in the CDR3. CDR1 is MGHRA, CDR2 YSYEKL, per germline. Deletions cut 0 bases from V and 2 bases from J, with 11 bases between. The CDR3 DNA follows: TGCGCCAGCAGCCAAGATCCTAGCGAGGCCTACGAGCAGTACTTC. Encoded protein: CASSQDPSEAYEQYF.

The chain links TRBV2 to TRBJ2-1; a weak D match, TRBD2 (7 bases). CDR1 and CDR2 (germline): SNHLY, FYNNEI. The V end lost 7 bases, the J end lost 7 bases, and 17 bases lay between the germline ends. This CDR3 contains 14 residues. The CDR3 is CASTEGVAGNEQFF. CDR3 coding DNA: TGTGCCAGCACCGAGGGGGTAGCGGGTAATGAGCAGTTCTTC.

The genes are TRBV7-9 and TRBJ2-1; D perhaps matches TRBD2 (5 bases). The V end was cut by 4 bases, the J end by 6 bases, with 7 bases between. Germline lookup yields CDR1 SEHNR and CDR2 FQNEAQ (reference sequence). The CDR3 spans 12 residues. CDR3 bases: TGTGCCAGCAGCTGGGAGTTCAATGAGCAGTTCTTC. It translates to CASSWEFNEQFF. Complete variable domain (other parts from reference TRBV7-9 and TRBJ2-1): DTGVSQNPRHKITKRGQNVTFRCDPISEHNRLYWYRQTLGQGPEFLTYFQNEAQLEKSRLLSDRFSAERPKGSFSTLEIQRTEQGDSAMYLCASSWEFNEQFFGPGTRLTVL.

The chain links TRBV9 to TRBJ1-2; 10 bases are shared with TRBD1. The CDR3 loop spans 17 amino acids. The J segment lost 8 bases and the V segment lost 3 bases, leaving 16 bases of the junction unmatched. Germline V lookup: CDR1 SGDLS, CDR2 YYNGEE. CDR3 sequence (DNA): TGTGCCAGCAGCGCAGCTCCAAACCGGGACAGGGGCCTCGGCTACACCTTC. Amino acids: CASSAAPNRDRGLGYTF.

This clone was detected once. The V call is TRBV9, the J call TRBJ2-3; D possibly corresponds to TRBD2 (7 bases). The CDR3 has 18 residues. Germline loops: CDR1 SGDLS, CDR2 YYNGEE. V was clipped by 0 bases and J by 0 bases, with 17 bases between them. The CDR3 bases are TGTGCCAGCAGCGTAGACGCGGGGGCCTTTACTAGCACAGATACGCAGTATTTT. It translates to CASSVDAGAFTSTDTQYF.

This chain links TRBV27 with TRBJ1-2, with TRBD1 identical over 10 bases. CDR3 length: 13 amino acids. Germline V CDR1 and CDR2: MNHEY, SMNVEV (reference sequence). The junction had 0 bases not matched to a gene; V was cut back by 2 bases and J by 6 bases. The DNA for the CDR3 is TGTGCCAGCAGTTTAGGACAGGGGGATGGCTACACCTTC. This encodes CASSLGQGDGYTF.

On this clone itself: Germline and junction disagree at one end, which may indicate a read error. The chain couples TRBV7-9 to TRBJ1-2; the D gene is possibly TRBD1 (6 bases). Germline CDR1 is SEHNR and CDR2 is FQNEAQ (reference sequence). The CDR3 extends over 12 amino acids. The CDR3 DNA sequence: TGTTCCAGCAGCCTAACTGACAGGGGCTACACCTTC. It specifies CSSSLTDRGYTF.

The chain has TRBV7-9 and TRBJ2-1; the match to TRBD2 covers 11 bases. The germline V gene encodes CDR1 SEHNR and CDR2 FQNEAQ (reference sequence). This CDR3 has 16 amino acids. V was clipped by 2 bases and J by 4 bases; unmatched bases: 4. The CDR3 region is CASSLSSGRGYNEQFF. For the CDR3, the DNA is TGTGCCAGCAGCTTAAGTAGCGGGAGGGGATACAATGAGCAGTTCTTC.

The J gene is TRBJ1-2, the V gene TRBV29-1; weak D call: TRBD1 (6 bases). Per the germline V gene, CDR1 is SQVTM and CDR2 is ANQGSEA. V dropped 2 bases and J dropped 6 bases, with 13 bases sitting between them. The CDR3 is 13 residues long. CDR3 in DNA: TGCAGCGTTGAACGGGGGGGGCTGAATGGCTACACCTTC. It codes for CSVERGGLNGYTF. The whole variable domain, filled in from reference TRBV29-1 and TRBJ1-2, reads SAVISQKPSRDICQRGTSLTIQCQVDSQVTMMFWYRQQPGQSLTLIATANQGSEATYESGFVIDKFPISRPNLTFSTLTVSNMSPEDSSIYLCSVERGGLNGYTFGSGTRLTVV.

The chain uses TRBV7-9 and TRBJ1-2; 10 nucleotides match TRBD1. The germline gives CDR1 SEHNR, CDR2 FQNEAQ (reference sequence). This CDR3 contains 15 residues. The ends lost 1 base at V and 7 bases at J; junction bases unmatched: 6. The CDR3 loop is CASSLGQGAALGYTF. In nucleotides, the CDR3 is TGTGCCAGCAGCTTAGGACAGGGGGCCGCTCTTGGCTACACCTTC.

This rearrangement joins TRBV6-6 to TRBJ2-2; 7 nucleotides agree with TRBD1. Germline CDR1 and CDR2: MNHNY and SVGAGI (reference sequence). The V gene end was trimmed by 5 bases and the J gene end by 2 bases; junction bases not matched to a gene: 5. This CDR3 has 15 amino acids. The CDR3 region has the DNA TGTGCCAGCAGTCGGAGACAGGGTAACACCGGGGAGCTGTTTTTT. It yields the protein CASSRRQGNTGELFF.

The rearrangement uses TRBV6-6 and TRBJ1-3, with D uncertain. V was cut by 4 bases and J by 3 bases, with 7 bases left in between. This CDR3 comprises 13 residues. CDR1 MNHNY and CDR2 SVGAGI come from the germline V gene (reference sequence). The CDR3 reads CASSFLLGNTIYF. CDR3 nucleotides: TGTGCCAGCAGTTTCCTACTTGGAAACACCATATATTTT.

For the CDR3, the DNA is TGCGCCAGCAGCCGCACAGGGGACCAGACTGAAGCTTTCTTT. Protein product: CASSRTGDQTEAFF. The V and J genes are TRBV4-1 and TRBJ1-1, with 7 nucleotides matching TRBD1. J was trimmed by 5 bases and V by 4 bases; bases with no gene match: 7. CDR3 size: 14 residues. CDR1 and CDR2 from the germline V gene are MGHRA and YSYEKL.

This rearrangement joins TRBV10-3 to TRBJ2-7; tentative D call: TRBD2 (7 bases). The CDR3 totals 16 residues. The germline CDR1 and CDR2 sequences are ENHRY and SYGVKD. V shed 6 bases and J shed 3 bases, with 21 bases lying between them. The CDR3 spells CAIRPGLPGGDYEQYF. The CDR3 nucleotides are TGTGCCATCAGGCCGGGACTACCTGGGGGCGACTACGAGCAGTACTTC.

The chain employs TRBV29-1 and TRBJ1-1; the D gene is possibly TRBD1 (6 bases). V shed 7 bases and J shed 3 bases, with 15 bases lying between them. CDR1 and CDR2 (germline): SQVTM, ANQGSEA. The CDR3 has 13 residues. The CDR3 loop reads CSAGGRFYTEAFF. The CDR3 bases are TGCAGCGCTGGGGGCAGGTTTTACACTGAAGCTTTCTTT.

CDR3 DNA: TGTGCCAGCAGCGTAGCCGAGGGGGCCGGAAACACCATATATTTT. It translates to CASSVAEGAGNTIYF. This sequence joins TRBV9 and TRBJ1-3; 7 bases agree with TRBD1. CDR3 length: 15 residues. Germline CDR1 reads SGDLS; CDR2 reads YYNGEE. J was trimmed by 4 bases and V by 0 bases; bases with no gene match: 4. The full variable domain, rest sourced from reference TRBV9 and TRBJ1-3, is DSGVTQTPKHLITATGQRVTLRCSPRSGDLSVYWYQQSLDQGLQFLIQYYNGEERAKGNILERFSAQQFPDLHSELNLSSLELGDSALYFCASSVAEGAGNTIYFGEGSWLTVV.

The V gene is TRBV20-1, the J gene TRBJ2-7, with D unclear. Trimming pared 3 bases from V and 7 bases from J, leaving 10 bases between. CDR1 and CDR2 (germline): DFQATT, SNEGSKA (reference sequence). The CDR3 is made up of 11 amino acids. In DNA form, the CDR3 reads TGCAGTGCTAGTTTCCAGGTAGAGCAGTACTTC. It specifies CSASFQVEQYF.